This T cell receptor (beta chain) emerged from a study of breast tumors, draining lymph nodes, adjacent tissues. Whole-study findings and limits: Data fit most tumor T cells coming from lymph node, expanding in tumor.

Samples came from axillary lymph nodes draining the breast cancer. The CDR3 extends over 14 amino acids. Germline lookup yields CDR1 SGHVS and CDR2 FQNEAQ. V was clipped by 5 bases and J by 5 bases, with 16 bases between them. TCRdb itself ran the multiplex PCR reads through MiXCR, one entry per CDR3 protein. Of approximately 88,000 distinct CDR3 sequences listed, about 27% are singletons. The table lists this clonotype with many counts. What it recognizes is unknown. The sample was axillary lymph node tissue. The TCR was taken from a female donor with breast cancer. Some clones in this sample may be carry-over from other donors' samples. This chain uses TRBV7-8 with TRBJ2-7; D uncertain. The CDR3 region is CASSPPRMDNEQYF. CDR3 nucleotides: TGTGCCAGCAGCCCTCCTAGAATGGATAACGAGCAGTACTTC.